One sample yielded the 28 T cell receptor beta chains listed below, sequenced in a study of T cell repertoires in cytomegalovirus infection. No cognate antigen is known for these TCRs. TCRdb reprocessed the reads via MiXCR and lists one record per CDR3 protein. This sample has 600,000 to 700,000 distinct CDR3 sequences, with 33% found just once. The sample in question was cultured PBMCs, obtained from culture after CMV antigen stimulation. Receptors were obtained from a human donor in good health (CMV status not recorded). Some clones in this sample may be carry-over from other donors' samples.

V gene TRBV6-1 combines with J gene TRBJ1-5; 10 positions match TRBD1. The CDR3 spans 18 residues. Trimming took 7 bases from V and 0 from J; bases not matched to a gene: 12. CDR1 is MNHNS and CDR2 is SASEGT in the germline V gene. CDR3 sequence reads: CASKPGGQGFNSNQPQHF. Here the CDR3 DNA reads TGTGCCAGCAAACCGGGGGGACAGGGGTTTAATAGCAATCAGCCCCAGCATTTT.

This chain uses TRBV6-1 with TRBJ2-1, with D unclear. Per germline, CDR1 MNHNS and CDR2 SASEGT. The CDR3 spans 12 residues. CDR3 nucleotides: TGTGCTTTAACGAGCTCCTACAATGAGCAGTTCTTC. This codes for CALTSSYNEQFF.

Only a few counts were recorded for this clonotype. The DNA of the CDR3 is TGTGCCAGTAGTATCGGACCGAGTGGGTGGGCCGGGGAGCTGTTTTTT. This encodes CASSIGPSGWAGELFF. The chain combines TRBV19 with TRBJ2-2; D unclear. Looked up from germline, CDR1 is LNHDA and CDR2 is SQIVND (reference sequence). Trimming cost V 3 bases and J 6 bases, with 17 bases left between them. The CDR3 contains 16 residues.

This chain links TRBV7-9 with TRBJ1-5; 7 nucleotides line up with TRBD1. The CDR3 contains 14 residues. Looked up from germline, CDR1 is SEHNR and CDR2 is FQNEAQ (reference sequence). J was trimmed by 4 bases and V by 5 bases; bases with no gene match: 5. The CDR3: CASSPGGENQPQHF. The CDR3 region has the DNA TGTGCCAGCAGCCCAGGGGGGGAGAATCAGCCCCAGCATTTT.

This chain connects TRBV6-1 to TRBJ1-2; D not resolved. The CDR3 length is 15 residues. The germline V and J ends were trimmed by 6 bases and 2 bases, with 16 bases remaining between them. The germline gives CDR1 MNHNS, CDR2 SASEGT. The CDR3 sequence is CASRAIEPGNYGYTF. For the CDR3, the DNA is TGTGCCAGCAGAGCAATAGAACCTGGAAACTATGGCTACACCTTC.

The chain couples TRBV7-9 to TRBJ1-1; perhaps TRBD1 as D (6 bases). V lost 4 bases to trimming and J lost 1 base, with 13 bases between them. Germline CDR1 is SEHNR and CDR2 is FQNEAQ (reference sequence). This CDR3 region has 15 residues. CDR3 in amino acids: CASSSMDSKNTEAFF. The CDR3 DNA reads TGTGCCAGCAGCTCAATGGACAGCAAGAACACTGAAGCTTTCTTT.

This clonotype appeared a few times. The chain uses TRBV12-3 or TRBV12-4 and TRBJ1-1; 8 nucleotides line up with TRBD1. CDR3 size: 16 residues. Unmatched junction bases numbered 6, after V lost 3 bases and J lost 0 bases. CDR3 residues: CASSFSAGGLNTEAFF. DNA for the CDR3: TGTGCCAGCAGTTTCTCGGCAGGGGGCTTGAACACTGAAGCTTTCTTT.

A word on this clonotype: A much larger clone is a single base away; this may be a read error. The V and J genes are TRBV12-3 or TRBV12-4 and TRBJ2-1; possibly TRBD2 for D (6 bases). This CDR3 is 17 amino acids long. Trimming shortened V by 6 bases and J by 7 bases, and 25 bases separated the two germline ends. The CDR3 here is CASSPGAVYAGGNEQFF. In nucleotides, the CDR3 is TGTGCCAGCAGCCCCGGGGCGGTCTATGCTGGGGGGAATGAGCAGTTCTTC.

The gene calls are TRBV2 and TRBJ2-5; D remains unclear. There are 14 residues in the CDR3. CDR1 is SNHLY, CDR2 FYNNEI, per germline. The V and J ends lost 4 bases and 1 base respectively, with 10 bases between them. This chain's CDR3 is CASSAIRSQETQYF. The CDR3 region has the DNA TGTGCCAGCAGTGCAATACGGTCCCAAGAGACCCAGTACTTC.

About this clonotype: The CDR3 end shows no conserved phenylalanine or tryptophan, and so a read error is likely. CDR3 sequence: CASSSRQGNIQYL. The CDR3 DNA sequence: TGTGCCAGCAGCTCAAGACAGGGCAACATTCAGTACTTA. V gene TRBV7-8 combines with J gene TRBJ2-4; 7 bases fit TRBD1. The CDR3 totals 13 residues. Germline V lookup: CDR1 SGHVS, CDR2 FQNEAQ. Germline trimming cut 4 bases from V and 7 bases from J; bases unmatched to any gene: 4.

The chain recombines TRBV2 with TRBJ1-5; no firm D call. Germline CDR1 SNHLY, CDR2 FYNNEI. The ends were cut back, 3 bases at V and 2 bases at J, with 8 bases in the middle. CDR3 length: 14 residues. For the CDR3, the DNA is TGTGCCAGCAGTGAGGATAGGGGCAATCAGCCCCAGCATTTT. This encodes CASSEDRGNQPQHF.

CDR3 region: CASLTEDTQYF. In nucleotides, the CDR3 is TGTGCCAGCCTGACGGAGGATACGCAGTATTTT. This chain connects TRBV6-5 to TRBJ2-3; D gene ambiguous. The CDR3 is 11 amino acids. Germline CDR1 and CDR2: MNHEY and SVGAGI. With 8 bases removed from V and 6 bases from J, the gap between germline ends came to 9 bases.

The CDR3, as DNA: TGCAGTGCTAGACAGGGGGAAGGCTCGAGGTGGGGACCTGAAGCTTTCTTT. It yields the protein CSARQGEGSRWGPEAFF. The chain has TRBV20-1 and TRBJ1-1; 7 bases agree with TRBD1. V lost 2 bases, J lost 6 bases, and 18 bases stayed unmatched. The CDR3 contains 17 residues. Germline V lookup: CDR1 DFQATT, CDR2 SNEGSKA (reference sequence).

The chain has TRBV7-9 and TRBJ1-4, with TRBD1 matching over 8 bases. This CDR3 is 15 amino acids long. CDR1 and CDR2 from the germline V gene are SEHNR and FQNEAQ (reference sequence). J gave up 5 bases and V 1 base, and 3 bases lay outside the gene matches. The CDR3 spells CASSLGQGRNEKLFF. CDR3 coding DNA: TGTGCCAGCAGCTTAGGACAGGGGAGAAATGAAAAACTGTTTTTT.

This clonotype came up a few times. This chain links TRBV6-5 with TRBJ2-3; TRBD1 or TRBD2 may be the D gene (5 bases each). The V and J ends lost 2 bases and 1 base respectively, with 10 bases between them. This CDR3 comprises 15 residues. Germline loops: CDR1 MNHEY, CDR2 SVGAGI. As DNA, the CDR3 is TGTGCCAGCAGTTACGGGGGTTGGGGCACAGATACGCAGTATTTT. The encoded protein is CASSYGGWGTDTQYF.

This clonotype came up a few times. The chain combines TRBV12-3 or TRBV12-4 with TRBJ2-5, with D possibly being TRBD1 (5 bases). There are 11 residues in the CDR3. The V end lost 1 base, the J end lost 9 bases, and 6 bases lay between the germline ends. The CDR3 DNA reads as TGTGCCAGCAGTTTAGAAGGGGCCCAGTACTTC. This sequence encodes CASSLEGAQYF.

The chain carries TRBV5-4 and TRBJ1-4, with 7 nucleotides matching TRBD1. V trimming: 2 bases; J trimming: 6 bases; junction bases outside the gene matches: 4. This CDR3 has 14 residues. Germline lookup yields CDR1 SGHNT and CDR2 YYREEE (reference sequence). CDR3 loop: CASSFNRGDEKLFF. The CDR3 DNA reads TGTGCCAGCAGCTTCAACAGGGGAGATGAAAAACTGTTTTTT.

V usage is TRBV6-8 and J usage is TRBJ1-6, with D unclear. V was pared by 5 bases and J by 6 bases, with 11 bases between. Germline CDR1 and CDR2: MNHGY and SAAAGT. This CDR3 is 14 amino acids long. CDR3 sequence: CASSRGVGNSPLHF. The CDR3 DNA is TGTGCCAGCAGTCGCGGTGTTGGTAATTCACCCCTCCACTTT.

This chain links TRBV20-1 with TRBJ2-7; 11 nucleotides match TRBD2. Germline CDR1 reads DFQATT; CDR2 reads SNEGSKA (reference sequence). This CDR3 region has 15 residues. The V segment lost 1 base and the J segment 2 bases; nucleotides outside the gene matches: 4. The CDR3 DNA is TGCAGTGCTAGAGCCGGGACTAGCGGACCCTACGAGCAGTACTTC. Its translation is CSARAGTSGPYEQYF.

Only one count was recorded for this clonotype. The rearrangement uses TRBV7-2 and TRBJ2-3; unclear D gene. The CDR3 consists of 13 residues. In germline, CDR1 is SGHTA, CDR2 FQGNSA. The ends were cut back, 4 bases at V and 9 bases at J, with 14 bases in the middle. The CDR3 sequence: CASSSKDGGTQYF. The CDR3, as DNA: TGTGCCAGCAGCTCGAAGGACGGTGGGACGCAGTATTTT.

The chain joins TRBV28 to TRBJ2-2; possibly TRBD1 for D (5 bases). With 7 bases removed from V and 0 bases from J, the gap between germline ends came to 9 bases. This CDR3 has 14 amino acids. Germline CDR1 and CDR2: MDHEN and SYDVKM. The CDR3 protein is CASMWGANTGELFF. The CDR3 coding sequence is TGTGCCAGCATGTGGGGCGCGAACACCGGGGAGCTGTTTTTT.

This clonotype was recorded many times. J is TRBJ2-3 and V is TRBV7-2; the match to TRBD2 covers 8 bases. With V trimmed by 7 bases and J by 0 bases, 3 bases remained unmatched. The CDR3 consists of 14 residues. Germline values: CDR1 SGHTA, CDR2 FQGNSA. As DNA, the CDR3 is TGTGCCAGCAAACCTAGCGGGAGCACAGATACGCAGTATTTT. Protein sequence: CASKPSGSTDTQYF.

The chain links TRBV20-1 to TRBJ1-2; D is possibly TRBD1 (6 bases). The V gene lost 0 bases and the J gene lost 8 bases, with 13 bases spanning the gap. Per the germline V gene, CDR1 is DFQATT and CDR2 is SNEGSKA (reference sequence). The CDR3 extends over 13 amino acids. The CDR3 DNA follows: TGCAGTGCTAGAGATGTAGGCAGGGGCGGCTACACCTTC. It codes for CSARDVGRGGYTF.

This clonotype was counted ten times or more. The gene calls are TRBV7-2 and TRBJ2-3, with a possible D match to TRBD1 (6 bases). This CDR3 spans 16 amino acids. The V end lost 3 bases, the J end lost 0 bases, and 13 bases lay between the germline ends. Per the germline V gene, CDR1 is SGHTA and CDR2 is FQGNSA. CDR3 protein: CASSFGQGFSTDTQYF. CDR3 nucleotide sequence: TGTGCCAGCAGCTTTGGTCAGGGGTTTAGCACAGATACGCAGTATTTT. Full variable domain (rest looked up from reference TRBV7-2 and TRBJ2-3): GAGVSQSPSNKVTEKGKDVELRCDPISGHTALYWYRQSLGQGLEFLIYFQGNSAPDKSGLPSDRFSAERTGGSVSTLTIQRTQQEDSAVYLCASSFGQGFSTDTQYFGPGTRLTVL.

This clonotype has just a few counts. This sequence joins TRBV5-4 and TRBJ2-3, with 11 nucleotides matching TRBD2. CDR1 is SGHNT, CDR2 YYREEE, per germline (reference sequence). V trimming: 4 bases; J trimming: 0 bases; junction bases outside the gene matches: 10. CDR3 length: 18 amino acids. The CDR3 nucleotides are TGTGCCAGCAGCCGAGGGATAGCGGGAGGGCCGAGCACAGATACGCAGTATTTT. Translated: CASSRGIAGGPSTDTQYF.

The chain uses TRBV20-1 and TRBJ1-5, with D possibly matching TRBD1 (6 bases). CDR1 is DFQATT and CDR2 is SNEGSKA in the germline V gene (reference sequence). V was clipped by 0 bases and J by 6 bases, with 15 bases between them. CDR3 size: 15 residues. CDR3 residues: CSARDPAGAFQPQHF. The CDR3 DNA reads as TGCAGTGCTAGAGACCCAGCGGGGGCCTTTCAGCCCCAGCATTTT.

The chain uses TRBV14 and TRBJ1-5; D gene unclear. CDR1 SGHDN and CDR2 FVKESK come from the germline V gene. V lost 1 base, J lost 3 bases, and 1 base lay in between. The length of the CDR3 is 12 residues. CDR3 amino acids: CASSQANQPQHF. The CDR3 coding sequence is TGTGCCAGCAGCCAAGCCAATCAGCCCCAGCATTTT.

CDR3 region: CASSRGGGHEKLFF. In DNA form, the CDR3 reads TGTGCCAGCAGCCGGGGCGGGGGGCATGAAAAACTGTTTTTT. J is TRBJ1-4 and V is TRBV5-4; D possibly corresponds to TRBD1 (6 bases). Germline values: CDR1 SGHNT, CDR2 YYREEE (reference sequence). With 4 bases removed from V and 6 bases from J, the gap between germline ends came to 13 bases. This CDR3 contains 14 residues.